These 5 T cell receptor beta chains were all obtained from the same sample, sequenced in a study of post-analysis software for immune sequencing data. The study, taken as a whole, reports: Five or six TRBV segments appeared more often in patients than in controls, and TRBV5-6, TRBV5-1 and TRBV20-1 were among these.

The antigens for these receptors are not known. Unique molecular identifiers featured in each of the TCR beta cDNA libraries. TCRdb re-called the PCR reads through MiXCR, storing one row per CDR3 protein. The data contain around 440,000 distinct CDR3 sequences, over 35% of them singletons. Sample: blood. These receptors were collected from a girl aged 10-17 years with multiple sclerosis.

In its sample, this clonotype was seen a few times. The chain is built from TRBV4-1 and TRBJ2-1, with 9 bases aligning to TRBD2. The CDR3 has 17 amino acids. In germline, CDR1 is MGHRA, CDR2 YSYEKL. Trimming at V came to 0 bases and at J to 7 bases, leaving 10 bases not matched to a gene. CDR3 sequence: CASSQEPSGKVGNEQFF. The CDR3 coding sequence is TGCGCCAGCAGCCAAGAACCTAGCGGGAAAGTAGGTAATGAGCAGTTCTTC.

The count of this clonotype is one. V and J are TRBV29-1 and TRBJ2-5; D might be TRBD1 or TRBD2, each matching 5 bases. CDR1 SQVTM and CDR2 ANQGSEA come from the germline V gene. The CDR3 spans 14 residues. V lost 8 bases and J lost 2, with 18 bases in between. The CDR3 region is CSIRRGVWQETQYF. CDR3 DNA: TGCAGCATTCGACGAGGGGTGTGGCAAGAGACCCAGTACTTC.

This clonotype was detected only a few times. The rearrangement links TRBV5-1 to TRBJ2-1, with 12 bases lining up with TRBD2. Germline values: CDR1 SGHRS, CDR2 YFSETQ. CDR3 size: 16 residues. The trim removed 3 bases at V and 4 bases at J, leaving 5 bases unmatched. In DNA, the CDR3 is TGCGCCAGCAGCTCCGGACTAGCGGGATTATACAATGAGCAGTTCTTC. It encodes CASSSGLAGLYNEQFF.

This clonotype was detected a few times. A read error may account for a junction end that differs from germline. This sequence joins TRBV5-1 and TRBJ2-5, with TRBD1 matching 10 bases. Per the germline V gene, CDR1 is SGHRS and CDR2 is YFSETQ. CDR3 size: 14 residues. CDR3 sequence reads: CASSSGTGEETQYF. The CDR3 nucleotides read TGTGCCAGCAGTTCCGGGACAGGGGAAGAGACCCAGTACTTC.

The chain uses TRBV7-9 and TRBJ2-3; perhaps TRBD2 as D (6 bases). Trimming took off 0 bases at V and 2 bases at J, with 12 bases between the two ends. The CDR3 runs to 16 residues. CDR1 SEHNR and CDR2 FQNEAQ come from the germline V gene (reference sequence). This chain's CDR3 is CASSLAHGGTTDTQYF. The CDR3, as DNA: TGTGCCAGCAGCTTAGCGCATGGGGGGACCACAGATACGCAGTATTTT.